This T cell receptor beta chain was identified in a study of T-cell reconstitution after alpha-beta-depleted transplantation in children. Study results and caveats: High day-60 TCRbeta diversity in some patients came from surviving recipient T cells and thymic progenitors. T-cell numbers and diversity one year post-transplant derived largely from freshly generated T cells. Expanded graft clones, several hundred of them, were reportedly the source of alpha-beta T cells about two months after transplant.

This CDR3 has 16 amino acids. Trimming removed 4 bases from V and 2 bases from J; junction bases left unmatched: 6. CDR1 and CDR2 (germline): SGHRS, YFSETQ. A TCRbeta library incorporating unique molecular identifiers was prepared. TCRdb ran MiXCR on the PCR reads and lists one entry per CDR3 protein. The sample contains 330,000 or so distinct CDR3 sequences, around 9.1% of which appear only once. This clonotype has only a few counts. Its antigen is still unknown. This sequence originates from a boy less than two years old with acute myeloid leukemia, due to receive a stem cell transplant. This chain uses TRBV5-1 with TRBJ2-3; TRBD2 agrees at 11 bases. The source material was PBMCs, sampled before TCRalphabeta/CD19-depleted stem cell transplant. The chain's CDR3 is CASSLLAGANTDTQYF. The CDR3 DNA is TGCGCCAGCAGCCTACTAGCGGGGGCAAACACAGATACGCAGTATTTT.